The entry that follows covers one TCR beta chain sequence. No antigen is known for it. In the PCR, 60 Vbeta and 13 Jbeta primers were used. Here immunoSEQ multiplex PCR was the method, and the copy in TCRdb shows in-frame clones only, minus some. The sample lists roughly 150,000 clones; more than 60% were seen once. Germline loops: CDR1 SQVTM, CDR2 ANQGSEA. This CDR3 is 13 amino acids long. V shed 3 bases and J shed 0 bases, with 8 bases lying between them. This sample is drawn from a study of cytomegalovirus exposure and HLA in healthy donors. General study findings and limits: According to an earlier analysis, most TCR beta V segments yielded productive rearrangements about 87% or about 30% of the time. The study put 150 to 200 TCR beta chains on its list as cytomegalovirus-associated. In vitro work confirmed that a few CMV-associated chains recognize CMV antigens.

The V and J genes are TRBV29-1 and TRBJ1-1; D gene uncertain. The sample was PBMCs. This clonotype was obtained from a man younger than 30 in good health and CMV-seropositive. The CDR3 loop reads CSVERVMNTEAFF. For the CDR3, the DNA is TGCAGCGTTGAGAGGGTAATGAACACTGAAGCTTTCTTT.